This entry concerns a single TCR beta chain. The data were obtained in a study of PD-L1 blockade in urothelial cancer. Study information: In 2014, patients got going on atezolizumab, taking 1,200 mg intravenously every 3 weeks.

Time point denoted: peripheral blood 6 weeks after treatment start. The ends lost 2 bases at V and 6 bases at J; junction bases unmatched: 7. The CDR3 is made up of 15 amino acids. Germline V gene data show CDR1 as SGHVS and CDR2 as FQNEAQ. Profiled with immunoSEQ multiplex PCR; TCRdb holds only in-frame clones, not every one. Altogether about 36,000 clones are present, more than 80% being singletons, with the ten largest covering over 9.5%. J is TRBJ1-1 and V is TRBV7-8; TRBD1 aligns across 9 bases. The clonotype comes from a man aged 35 to 55 with urothelial cancer. The material sequenced was PBMCs, taken around atezolizumab (anti-PD-L1) treatment. The CDR3 DNA is TGTGCCAGCAGCTTACGTGGACAGGGGTGGGCTGAAGCTTTCTTT. Its protein product is CASSLRGQGWAEAFF.